These 17 T cell receptor beta chains were sequenced from one sample in a study of CD8+CD57+ T cells in acquired aplastic anemia. Investigators profiled TCR beta VDJ and CDR3 from genomic DNA template. TCRdb recomputed calls from the reads with MiXCR, one row per CDR3 protein. The table has 310,000 or so distinct CDR3 sequences, under 65% seen once. Selection for sequencing was limited to patients who had shown CD8+CD57+ cell expansion by flow cytometry. Material for sequencing was sorted CD4+, CD8+, or CD8+CD57+ T cells (not recorded which) from PBMCs. The receptors derive from a human donor with aplastic anemia.

The V gene is TRBV6-4, the J gene TRBJ1-6; D gene ambiguous. V was trimmed by 6 bases and J by 10 bases, leaving 13 bases between them. CDR3 size: 13 residues. CDR1 and CDR2 (germline): MRHNA, SNTAGT. CDR3 in amino acids: CASRSVVGSPLHF. The CDR3 coding sequence is TGTGCCAGCAGATCGGTAGTCGGGTCACCCCTCCACTTT.

This clonotype has ten or more counts. The chain recombines TRBV5-5 with TRBJ2-7, with D uncertain. The length of the CDR3 is 15 residues. Germline V gene data show CDR1 as SGHKS and CDR2 as YYEKEE (reference sequence). V lost 3 bases, J lost 4 bases, and 17 bases lay in between. The CDR3 DNA follows: TGTGCCAGCAGCTCGGTGAGCCGGGCCAGGTACGAGCAGTACTTC. Amino acids: CASSSVSRARYEQYF.

This chain joins TRBV19 and TRBJ1-5; a possible D gene is TRBD1 (6 bases). The CDR3 spans 13 residues. Germline lookup yields CDR1 LNHDA and CDR2 SQIVND (reference sequence). Between the trimmed V and J ends, which lost 6 bases and 6 bases, there was a span of 12 bases. The chain's CDR3 is CASRDSPTQPQHF. Here the CDR3 DNA reads TGTGCCAGTAGGGACAGTCCCACTCAGCCCCAGCATTTT.

This clonotype was seen repeatedly, ten times or more. CDR3 residues: CAISEPAGIGKYRGYTF. In DNA form, the CDR3 reads TGTGCCATCAGTGAGCCCGCTGGCATAGGGAAATATCGAGGCTACACCTTC. This sequence joins TRBV10-3 and TRBJ1-2; D ambiguous. There are 17 residues in the CDR3. V lost 2 bases to trimming and J lost 8 bases, with 24 bases between them. Germline CDR1 reads ENHRY; CDR2 reads SYGVKD.

Comments on this clonotype: A junction end diverges from the germline sequence, so it may reflect a read error. This sequence joins TRBV7-3 and TRBJ2-5; the match to TRBD1 covers 8 bases. Germline V CDR1 and CDR2: SGHTA, FQGTGA. CDR3 length equals 13 residues. CDR3 protein: CASSFGQGGTQYF. The CDR3 coding sequence is TGCGCCAGCAGCTTCGGACAGGGAGGGACCCAGTACTTC.

The chain joins TRBV7-9 to TRBJ1-6; perhaps TRBD1 as D (6 bases). Trimming took off 5 bases at V and 10 bases at J, with 15 bases between the two ends. The CDR3 totals 14 residues. Per germline, CDR1 SEHNR and CDR2 FQNEAQ (reference sequence). For the CDR3, the DNA is TGTGCCAGCAGCGGGGACACCGGATTCTCACCCCTCCACTTT. This gives the protein CASSGDTGFSPLHF.

The chain uses TRBV6-4 and TRBJ2-5, with D maybe TRBD1 (5 bases). V was trimmed by 6 bases and J by 2 bases, leaving 13 bases between them. Germline V lookup: CDR1 MRHNA, CDR2 SNTAGT. CDR3 length: 14 residues. CDR3 loop: CASSPQGSQETQYF. In DNA form, the CDR3 reads TGTGCCAGCAGCCCTCAGGGAAGTCAAGAGACCCAGTACTTC.

This clonotype was detected ten times or more. The V and J genes are TRBV19 and TRBJ1-2, with a possible D match to TRBD1 (6 bases). The germline gives CDR1 LNHDA, CDR2 SQIVND (reference sequence). V lost 4 bases and J 6 bases, leaving 18 bases between the germline ends. The CDR3 covers 15 residues. CDR3 loop: CASSNLGGAWNGYTF. The CDR3 DNA reads as TGTGCCAGTAGTAACCTCGGGGGCGCTTGGAATGGCTACACCTTC. Full variable domain (missing parts from reference TRBV19 and TRBJ1-2): DGGITQSPKYLFRKEGQNVTLSCEQNLNHDAMYWYRQDPGQGLRLIYYSQIVNDFQKGDIAEGYSVSREKKESFPLTVTSAQKNPTAFYLCASSNLGGAWNGYTFGSGTRLTVV.

The genes are TRBV29-1 and TRBJ1-1, with no clear D. Germline V gene data show CDR1 as SQVTM and CDR2 as ANQGSEA. Trimming took off 7 bases at V and 0 bases at J, with 15 bases between the two ends. The CDR3 has 14 residues. The CDR3 protein is CSATGGGMNTEAFF. The CDR3, as DNA: TGCAGCGCGACGGGTGGAGGGATGAACACTGAAGCTTTCTTT.

This clonotype occurred once. The CDR3 carries no conserved terminal phenylalanine or tryptophan, so it likely arises from a read error. The V call is TRBV5-1, the J call TRBJ2-7; 10 positions match TRBD2. The V gene's germline CDR1 is SGHRS and CDR2 YFSETQ. V lost 5 bases and J lost 6; bases outside the gene matches: 8. This CDR3 is 14 amino acids long. The CDR3 DNA follows: TGCGCCAGCAGACGGAGCGGGGGGGAGGGCGAGCAGTACTCC. Its translation is CASRRSGGEGEQYS.

At least ten counts were recorded for this clonotype. This chain joins TRBV7-9 and TRBJ2-3, with 7 bases fitting TRBD2. Germline V gives CDR1 SEHNR, CDR2 FQNEAQ (reference sequence). With 1 base clipped from V and 3 bases from J, the junction kept 1 base outside the gene matches. The CDR3 extends over 14 amino acids. The CDR3 bases are TGTGCCAGCAGCTTAGTACTAGCGACAGATACGCAGTATTTT. Translating it yields CASSLVLATDTQYF.

This clonotype was counted ten times or more. The chain couples TRBV20-1 to TRBJ2-5; 8 bases are shared with TRBD1. CDR3 length: 14 residues. CDR1 is DFQATT and CDR2 is SNEGSKA in the germline V gene (reference sequence). The J segment lost 2 bases and the V segment lost 1 base, leaving 3 bases of the junction unmatched. In DNA, the CDR3 is TGCAGTGCTAGAGTCGGGACAGGTCAAGAGACCCAGTACTTC. Its translation: CSARVGTGQETQYF.

This clonotype was picked up many times. The chain joins TRBV6-1 to TRBJ1-5, with D unresolved. V lost 6 bases, J lost 3 bases, and 12 bases lay in between. CDR3 length: 14 residues. From germline, CDR1 is MNHNS and CDR2 SASEGT. The CDR3 sequence is CASSAGSLNQPQHF. DNA for the CDR3: TGTGCCAGCAGCGCCGGGTCCCTCAATCAGCCCCAGCATTTT.

The V call is TRBV19, the J call TRBJ2-7, with 7 nucleotides matching TRBD1. V shed 6 bases, J shed 2 bases, and the junction held 7 bases outside the gene matches. The germline gives CDR1 LNHDA, CDR2 SQIVND (reference sequence). CDR3 size: 14 residues. This CDR3 is CASRIRQGAYEQYF. CDR3 nucleotide sequence: TGTGCCAGTAGGATCAGACAGGGCGCCTACGAGCAGTACTTC.

V is TRBV4-1 and J is TRBJ2-1, with D perhaps matching TRBD2 (6 bases). CDR1 is MGHRA and CDR2 is YSYEKL in the germline V gene. The CDR3 spans 17 residues. The V end was cut by 0 bases, the J end by 7 bases, with 19 bases between. CDR3 residues: CASSQDTETGVWNEQFF. The CDR3 nucleotides are TGCGCCAGCAGCCAAGATACAGAAACGGGAGTCTGGAATGAGCAGTTCTTC.

There are many counts of this clonotype. The rearrangement uses TRBV11-2 and TRBJ1-3; D is unresolved. Germline V lookup: CDR1 SGHAT, CDR2 FQNNGV. The CDR3 totals 16 residues. Trimming took off 2 bases at V and 1 base at J, with 12 bases between the two ends. The CDR3 coding sequence is TGTGCCAGCAGCTTATTAAGCGGGTATTCTGGAAACACCATATATTTT. Translating it yields CASSLLSGYSGNTIYF. The full variable domain, its missing parts supplied by reference TRBV11-2 and TRBJ1-3, is EAGVAQSPRYKIIEKRQSVAFWCNPISGHATLYWYQQILGQGPKLLIQFQNNGVVDDSQLPKDRFSAERLKGVDSTLKIQPAKLEDSAVYLCASSLLSGYSGNTIYFGEGSWLTVV.

V and J are TRBV7-3 and TRBJ1-4; D is unresolved. Germline values: CDR1 SGHTA, CDR2 FQGTGA. The CDR3 covers 16 residues. V was cut by 5 bases and J by 7 bases, with 20 bases left in between. The CDR3 sequence: CASSRSRRGLSEKLFF. The DNA of the CDR3 is TGTGCCAGCAGCCGATCCCGTCGGGGTTTGAGTGAAAAACTGTTTTTT. Using reference TRBV7-3 and TRBJ1-4 for the parts outside the CDR3, the full variable domain is GAGVSQTPSNKVTEKGKYVELRCDPISGHTALYWYRQSLGQGPEFLIYFQGTGAADDSGLPNDRFFAVRPEGSVSTLKIQRTERGDSAVYLCASSRSRRGLSEKLFFGSGTQLSVL.